These 13 T cell receptor beta chains were all obtained from the same sample, sequenced in a study of PD-1 blockade in classical Hodgkin lymphoma. Time point defined: cycle 4 day 1 (C4D1), after less than seven weeks of nivolumab. No patient escaped relapse after autologous stem cell transplantation, and brentuximab vedotin exposure varied. Clones were read by immunoSEQ multiplex PCR, and TCRdb kept only the in-frame ones, dropping some. This repertoire shows some 22,000 clones, 70% to 80% found once; its top ten account for about a fifth. This material consisted of peripheral blood mononuclear cells (PBMCs), taken before the fourth cycle of nivolumab. The receptors here all came from a human donor with classical Hodgkin lymphoma.

This clone came up a few times. The chain uses TRBV27 and TRBJ2-1; D gene unclear. CDR3 length: 15 amino acids. Germline V gene data show CDR1 as MNHEY and CDR2 as SMNVEV (reference sequence). Trimming shortened V by 2 bases and J by 4 bases, and 12 bases separated the two germline ends. This chain's CDR3 is CASSLSRNLYNEQFF. For the CDR3, the DNA is TGTGCCAGCAGTTTAAGCAGGAACCTATACAATGAGCAGTTCTTC.

The V and J genes are TRBV7-5 and TRBJ2-7; TRBD2, as called in the table, went unchecked against the DNA. TRBV7-5 is marked as a pseudogene. The CDR3 consists of 15 residues. The CDR3 spells CVRSSPGLGVYEQYF. For the CDR3, the DNA is TGTGTCAGAAGCTCGCCGGGACTGGGTGTCTACGAGCAGTACTTC.

The table lists this clone with a few counts. J is TRBJ1-1 and V is TRBV14; no reliable D call. The V and J ends lost 4 bases and 1 base respectively, with 4 bases between them. There are 12 residues in the CDR3. Germline loops: CDR1 SGHDN, CDR2 FVKESK. The CDR3 sequence: CASSRGNTEAFF. The CDR3, as DNA: TGTGCCAGCAGCCGCGGGAACACTGAAGCTTTCTTT. The full variable domain, completed using reference TRBV14 and TRBJ1-1, is EAGVTQFPSHSVIEKGQTVTLRCDPISGHDNLYWYRRVMGKEIKFLLHFVKESKQDESGMPNNRFLAERTGGTYSTLKVQPAELEDSGVYFCASSRGNTEAFFGQGTRLTVV.

The chain employs TRBV28 and TRBJ2-5; 8 bases match TRBD1. Germline-derived CDR1 and CDR2 are MDHEN and SYDVKM. The CDR3 spans 13 residues. After removal of 6 bases from V and 4 bases from J, the junction contained 4 bases not matched to a gene. The CDR3 nucleotides read TGTGCCAGCAGGGAGACAGGGGTAGAGACCCAGTACTTC. Translated, it gives CASRETGVETQYF. The whole variable domain, filled in from reference TRBV28 and TRBJ2-5, reads DVKVTQSSRYLVKRTGEKVFLECVQDMDHENMFWYRQDPGLGLRLIYFSYDVKMKEKGDIPEGYSVSREKKERFSLILESASTNQTSMYLCASRETGVETQYFGPGTRLLVL.

The V call is TRBV6-5, the J call TRBJ2-4; 9 positions match TRBD2. V shed 6 bases and J 6 bases; nucleotides not matched to a gene: 3. Germline V gives CDR1 MNHEY, CDR2 SVGAGI. CDR3 length: 13 residues. The CDR3 region is CASSLSGGNIQYF. The CDR3 DNA reads TGTGCCAGCAGCCTTAGCGGGGGAAACATTCAGTACTTC.

This clone has just a few counts. This chain links TRBV6-5 with TRBJ2-3; D possibly corresponds to TRBD2 (5 bases). This CDR3 is 15 amino acids long. The V and J ends lost 4 bases and 4 bases respectively, with 15 bases between them. Germline loops: CDR1 MNHEY, CDR2 SVGAGI. The CDR3 DNA reads as TGTGCCAGCAGTTTCGTAGCGTGGCCACCAGATACGCAGTATTTT. Protein sequence: CASSFVAWPPDTQYF.

This clone showed up just once. The V and J genes are TRBV6-1 and TRBJ2-1, with unresolved D. The V end was cut by 5 bases, the J end by 6 bases, with 11 bases between. The CDR3 totals 13 residues. The V gene's germline CDR1 is MNHNS and CDR2 SASEGT. Here the CDR3 reads CASSNLGTNEQFF. Written as DNA, the CDR3 is TGTGCCAGCAGTAACCTGGGCACCAATGAGCAGTTCTTC.

The genes are TRBV2 and TRBJ2-5, with D tentatively TRBD2 (6 bases). Per the germline V gene, CDR1 is SNHLY and CDR2 is FYNNEI. The CDR3 runs 17 residues. Trimming left V 3 bases short and J 1 base short, with 18 bases between. The DNA of the CDR3 is TGTGCCAGCAGTGAGGTCGTGGGTTTGGGGGGCCAAGAGACCCAGTACTTC. This translates into CASSEVVGLGGQETQYF.

The chain couples TRBV2 to TRBJ2-7, with 7 bases fitting TRBD2. Germline loops: CDR1 SNHLY, CDR2 FYNNEI. Trimming at V came to 8 bases and at J to 0 bases, leaving 10 bases not matched to a gene. CDR3 length: 15 residues. The CDR3 coding sequence is TGTGCCAGCGACTTCCTAGCGGCTAGCTCCTACGAGCAGTACTTC. It codes for CASDFLAASSYEQYF.

The rearrangement uses TRBV19 and TRBJ2-2, with D perhaps being TRBD1 or TRBD2 (5 bases each). V was pared by 7 bases and J by 9 bases, with 12 bases between. CDR3 length equals 12 residues. Germline CDR1 is LNHDA and CDR2 is SQIVND (reference sequence). As DNA, the CDR3 is TGTGCCAGTACCCAAAGGGACCGGGAGCTGTTTTTT. This encodes CASTQRDRELFF.

The gene calls are TRBV5-1 and TRBJ2-2; 13 bases map to TRBD2. The CDR3 totals 17 residues. With V trimmed by 6 bases and J by 2 bases, 7 bases remained unmatched. The germline V gene encodes CDR1 SGHRS and CDR2 YFSETQ. The DNA for the CDR3 is TGCGCCAGCACCCCGGGACTAGCGGGATTTAACACCGGGGAGCTGTTTTTT. The encoded protein is CASTPGLAGFNTGELFF.

This chain joins TRBV6-4 and TRBJ2-5; D unresolved. The V end lost 0 bases, the J end lost 5 bases, and 10 bases lay between the germline ends. The CDR3 sequence is 14 residues long. Germline CDR1 is MRHNA and CDR2 is SNTAGT. The CDR3 is CASSDSVEVETQYF. The DNA of the CDR3 is TGTGCCAGCAGTGACTCGGTAGAGGTGGAGACCCAGTACTTC.

This clone has just one count. The chain combines TRBV28 with TRBJ2-5; perhaps TRBD1 as D (5 bases). Germline V gene data show CDR1 as MDHEN and CDR2 as SYDVKM. Between the trimmed V and J ends, which lost 6 bases and 2 bases, there was a span of 16 bases. The CDR3 is 15 amino acids. CDR3 bases: TGTGCCAGCAGCCCTCAGACGTGGACACAAGAGACCCAGTACTTC. Its translation: CASSPQTWTQETQYF.